This TCR beta chain appears in the sequencing data of a study of shared clonotypes between healthy human individuals. Study-wide context: Per-donor plates numbered three CD4 naive, three CD4 memory, two CD8 naive and one CD8 memory.

Details on this clone: Its cognate antigen is unknown.

CD45RO-negative cells were positively selected for CCR7, leaving out terminally differentiated effector memory CD45RA+ cells. The study enrolled healthy HIV-negative adults without recent acute infections or vaccinations as donors. General study results and limits: When naive CD4 clonotypes were compared across four donors, 5% to 5.5% were shared.

Method: immunoSEQ multiplex PCR; TCRdb's copy keeps in-frame clones and lacks some. Of millions of clones in the sample, about 95% were seen once. The clonotype comes from a man aged 18 to 30 in good health. Sequencing used naive CD8+ T cells sorted from blood.

The CDR3 sequence: CASSQDHPRDNEQFF. CDR3 sequence (DNA): TGTGCCAGCAGCCAAGACCACCCGAGGGACAATGAGCAGTTCTTC. The rearrangement links TRBV7-6 to TRBJ2-1; a possible D gene is TRBD2 (5 bases). The CDR3 sequence is 15 residues long. The V gene's germline CDR1 is SGHVS and CDR2 FNYEAQ. Trimming removed 5 bases from V and 5 bases from J, with 16 bases in between.